These 32 T cell receptor beta chains share one sample of origin, sequenced in a study of regulatory dendritic cells for organ transplantation. This table comes from immunoSEQ multiplex PCR, and its TCRdb copy is limited to in-frame clones, with some not included. The table records 29,000 or so clones, roughly 79% of them present only once. Sequencing was done on a sample of memory CD4+ T cells from blood. Subset of the sample: CD45RO+ memory T cells. These receptors came from a human donor in good health.

The CDR3 nucleotides are TGTGCCAGCAGCCAAAATTTCATGTTCTCTGGAAACACCATATATTTT. This sequence encodes CASSQNFMFSGNTIYF. The chain couples TRBV4-2 to TRBJ1-3; unclear D gene. The CDR3 has 16 residues. The V gene lost 2 bases and the J gene lost 0 bases, with 11 bases spanning the gap. Per the germline V gene, CDR1 is LGHNA and CDR2 is YNFKEQ.

The J gene is TRBJ1-4, the V gene TRBV7-6; D uncertain. V lost 2 bases to trimming and J lost 0 bases, with 10 bases between them. Germline-derived CDR1 and CDR2 are SGHVS and FNYEAQ. This CDR3 has 16 amino acids. Here the CDR3 DNA reads TGTGCCAGCAGCTTAAAACCCCTCTCAACTAATGAAAAACTGTTTTTT. Encoded protein: CASSLKPLSTNEKLFF.

The gene calls are TRBV7-2 and TRBJ2-7, with D hard to call. Trimming cost V 4 bases and J 6 bases, with 13 bases left between them. Germline V gives CDR1 SGHTA, CDR2 FQGNSA. The CDR3 totals 13 residues. The CDR3 region is CASSWVWDGEQYF. CDR3 nucleotide sequence: TGTGCCAGCAGCTGGGTGTGGGATGGCGAGCAGTACTTC. Full variable domain (missing parts from reference TRBV7-2 and TRBJ2-7): GAGVSQSPSNKVTEKGKDVELRCDPISGHTALYWYRQSLGQGLEFLIYFQGNSAPDKSGLPSDRFSAERTGGSVSTLTIQRTQQEDSAVYLCASSWVWDGEQYFGPGTRLTVT.

The rearrangement links TRBV11-2 to TRBJ2-5, with 7 positions matching TRBD2. Per germline, CDR1 SGHAT and CDR2 FQNNGV. Unmatched junction bases numbered 5, after V lost 2 bases and J lost 2 bases. The CDR3 runs to 15 residues. The CDR3: CASSLQLAVQETQYF. CDR3 sequence (DNA): TGTGCCAGCAGCTTACAGCTAGCGGTACAAGAGACCCAGTACTTC.

The chain uses TRBV9 and TRBJ1-2, with a tentative D call TRBD1 (6 bases). The CDR3 consists of 14 residues. Per the germline V gene, CDR1 is SGDLS and CDR2 is YYNGEE. V lost 0 bases to trimming and J lost 2 bases, with 8 bases between them. The CDR3 DNA is TGTGCCAGCAGCGTAGCAGGGACAAACTATGGCTACACCTTC. Protein sequence: CASSVAGTNYGYTF.

The V and J genes are TRBV7-9 and TRBJ2-1, with 12 bases aligning to TRBD2. This CDR3 region has 18 residues. Germline CDR1 SEHNR, CDR2 FQNEAQ (reference sequence). V was pared by 5 bases and J by 8 bases, with 16 bases of the junction left unmatched. The CDR3 DNA follows: TGTGCCAGCAGCCCCCTCCCTGGGCTAGCGGGGGGGAGGGATGAGCAGTTCTTC. This encodes CASSPLPGLAGGRDEQFF. Together with reference TRBV7-9 and TRBJ2-1, the CDR3 gives the full variable domain: DTGVSQNPRHKITKRGQNVTFRCDPISEHNRLYWYRQTLGQGPEFLTYFQNEAQLEKSRLLSDRFSAERPKGSFSTLEIQRTEQGDSAMYLCASSPLPGLAGGRDEQFFGPGTRLTVL.

The genes are TRBV4-3 and TRBJ1-2, with TRBD1 matching over 7 bases. The CDR3 is 15 residues long. CDR1 LGHNA and CDR2 YSLEER come from the germline V gene. With 1 base clipped from V and 6 bases from J, the junction kept 8 bases outside the gene matches. CDR3 sequence (DNA): TGCGCCAGCAGCCAAGGAGACAGGGTTGGGAATGGCTACACCTTC. Translated, it gives CASSQGDRVGNGYTF.

J is TRBJ2-3 and V is TRBV7-2; D call uncertain. The CDR3 covers 15 residues. V was clipped by 5 bases and J by 6 bases, with 18 bases between them. Per the germline V gene, CDR1 is SGHTA and CDR2 is FQGNSA. The CDR3 sequence is CASSKGPGTLDTQYF. The CDR3 DNA follows: TGTGCCAGCAGCAAGGGTCCGGGTACCCTGGATACGCAGTATTTT.

The J gene is TRBJ1-2, the V gene TRBV9, with D possibly TRBD1 on 6 matching bases. The CDR3 spans 15 residues. CDR1 is SGDLS, CDR2 YYNGEE, per germline. The V end was cut by 3 bases, the J end by 4 bases, with 16 bases between. The CDR3: CASSADSVAAYGYTF. DNA of the CDR3: TGTGCCAGCAGCGCGGACAGTGTGGCAGCCTATGGCTACACCTTC.

J is TRBJ1-5 and V is TRBV7-2; TRBD1 is a possible D gene (5 bases). Germline assignment: CDR1 SGHTA and CDR2 FQGNSA. Trimming cost V 5 bases and J 7 bases, with 15 bases left between them. This CDR3 contains 14 residues. The CDR3 is CASSQSRGLQPQHF. CDR3 nucleotides: TGTGCCAGCAGCCAATCGAGGGGTCTGCAGCCCCAGCATTTT.

The chain joins TRBV7-6 to TRBJ2-3, with 7 bases fitting TRBD2. The germline CDR1 and CDR2 sequences are SGHVS and FNYEAQ. This CDR3 region has 18 residues. V shed 4 bases and J 3 bases; nucleotides not matched to a gene: 16. The CDR3, as DNA: TGTGCCAGCAGCTCGAGGACTAGTAGTTTAGCCAGTACAGATACGCAGTATTTT. As protein: CASSSRTSSLASTDTQYF.

This sequence joins TRBV19 and TRBJ2-3; D is undetermined. Trimming stripped 7 bases from V and 2 bases from J, with 16 bases between. CDR3 size: 15 residues. Germline CDR1 is LNHDA and CDR2 is SQIVND (reference sequence). The CDR3 coding sequence is TGTGCCAGTAAAAACCGGGCAGGCAACACAGATACGCAGTATTTT. Translating it yields CASKNRAGNTDTQYF.

This chain links TRBV7-9 with TRBJ2-6; the D is unclear. The germline V and J ends were trimmed by 8 bases and 0 bases, with 14 bases remaining between them. Germline CDR1 SEHNR, CDR2 FQNEAQ (reference sequence). This CDR3 has 16 residues. The DNA for the CDR3 is TGTGCCAGCTTAGCAGTATCCCGCTCTGGGGCCAACGTCCTGACTTTC. It yields the protein CASLAVSRSGANVLTF.

On this clone: The same CDR3 also results from other DNA sequences found in this sample. The rearrangement joins TRBV2 to TRBJ2-2; 10 nucleotides align to TRBD1. Trimming at V came to 6 bases and at J to 1 base, leaving 2 bases not matched to a gene. Per germline, CDR1 SNHLY and CDR2 FYNNEI. CDR3 length: 15 amino acids. The CDR3 spells CASRRDRGNTGELFF. The CDR3 nucleotides are TGTGCCAGCAGACGGGACAGGGGGAACACCGGGGAGCTGTTTTTT.

This sequence joins TRBV10-2 and TRBJ1-4; D may be TRBD1 (5 bases). This CDR3 has 12 amino acids. V lost 6 bases, J lost 12 bases, and 14 bases lay in between. From germline, CDR1 is WSHSY and CDR2 SAAADI. CDR3 coding DNA: TGCGCCAGCAGAGACCAGGGAACGGAACTGTTTTTT. This encodes CASRDQGTELFF.

The V and J genes are TRBV7-9 and TRBJ1-1; D is undetermined. CDR3 length: 15 amino acids. Germline V gives CDR1 SEHNR, CDR2 FQNEAQ (reference sequence). The V gene lost 3 bases and the J gene lost 5 bases, with 16 bases spanning the gap. CDR3 DNA: TGTGCCAGCAGCTTTCGGACGACGTCCTTGACTGAAGCTTTCTTT. Its protein is CASSFRTTSLTEAFF.

The V and J genes are TRBV18 and TRBJ1-1; the D is unclear. Looked up from germline, CDR1 is KGHSH and CDR2 is LQKENI. CDR3 length: 12 residues. The V end was cut by 10 bases, the J end by 3 bases, with 12 bases between. The CDR3 protein is CATTGADTEAFF. The CDR3 nucleotides read TGTGCCACTACGGGAGCGGACACTGAAGCTTTCTTT.

The chain is built from TRBV14 and TRBJ2-2; D remains unclear. V was shortened by 4 bases and J by 1 base, with 13 bases between the two germline ends. The germline V gene has CDR1 SGHDN and CDR2 FVKESK. The CDR3 has 16 amino acids. CDR3 bases: TGTGCCAGCAGCCCCGGTCGACGGTGGAACACCGGGGAGCTGTTTTTT. This translates into CASSPGRRWNTGELFF. Full variable domain (rest looked up from reference TRBV14 and TRBJ2-2): EAGVTQFPSHSVIEKGQTVTLRCDPISGHDNLYWYRRVMGKEIKFLLHFVKESKQDESGMPNNRFLAERTGGTYSTLKVQPAELEDSGVYFCASSPGRRWNTGELFFGEGSRLTVL.

V usage is TRBV18 and J usage is TRBJ1-1, with 9 bases aligning to TRBD1. V lost 4 bases, J lost 7 bases, and 7 bases stayed unmatched. The CDR3 length is 14 residues. Germline assignment: CDR1 KGHSH and CDR2 LQKENI. The CDR3 sequence: CASSQGQGIGEAFF. CDR3 nucleotides: TGTGCCAGCTCACAAGGACAGGGGATAGGTGAAGCTTTCTTT.

The chain has TRBV6-1 and TRBJ2-7; D possibly corresponds to TRBD1 (6 bases). The germline V and J ends were trimmed by 6 bases and 1 base, with 7 bases remaining between them. In germline, CDR1 is MNHNS, CDR2 SASEGT. The CDR3 runs 12 residues. CDR3 protein: CASRTGSYEQYF. The CDR3 DNA sequence: TGTGCCAGCAGGACAGGTTCCTACGAGCAGTACTTC.

The table lists this clone with a count of one. V gene TRBV7-2 combines with J gene TRBJ1-2; 10 bases align to TRBD1. Trimming cost V 5 bases and J 7 bases; bases outside gene matches: 13. The germline V gene has CDR1 SGHTA and CDR2 FQGNSA. This CDR3 comprises 16 residues. The CDR3 sequence: CASSLRSGTGVRGYTF. CDR3 DNA: TGTGCCAGCAGCCTCCGATCCGGGACAGGGGTCCGTGGCTACACCTTC.

This chain links TRBV10-2 with TRBJ2-1, with TRBD2 matching over 9 bases. CDR3 length equals 14 residues. Trimming took 6 bases from V and 0 from J; bases not matched to a gene: 0. The V gene's germline CDR1 is WSHSY and CDR2 SAAADI. CDR3 nucleotides: TGCGCCAGCAGGACTAGCGGCTCCTACAATGAGCAGTTCTTC. Translation: CASRTSGSYNEQFF.

This chain uses TRBV11-2 with TRBJ2-7, with 10 bases matching TRBD2. The CDR3 has 16 residues. CDR1 is SGHAT and CDR2 is FQNNGV in the germline V gene. The J segment lost 5 bases and the V segment lost 2 bases, leaving 9 bases of the junction unmatched. CDR3 sequence: CASSLRRGLASHEQYF. The CDR3 DNA is TGTGCCAGCAGCTTAAGGAGGGGACTAGCGTCTCACGAGCAGTACTTC.

This chain uses TRBV28 with TRBJ2-7; D is undetermined. This CDR3 has 12 amino acids. Between the trimmed V and J ends, which lost 4 bases and 0 bases, there was a span of 4 bases. Germline V gives CDR1 MDHEN, CDR2 SYDVKM. The CDR3 here is CASSSHSYEQYF. Written as DNA, the CDR3 is TGTGCCAGCAGTTCACACTCCTACGAGCAGTACTTC.

The chain joins TRBV6-5 to TRBJ2-7, with TRBD2 matching 9 bases. Germline CDR1 and CDR2: MNHEY and SVGAGI. Losses at the gene ends were 6 bases for V and 6 bases for J; bases not matched to a gene: 9. There are 14 residues in the CDR3. Here the CDR3 reads CASRAGGLASEQYF. Written as DNA, the CDR3 is TGTGCCAGCAGAGCGGGAGGACTAGCGAGCGAGCAGTACTTC.

The chain recombines TRBV4-1 with TRBJ1-2, with D hard to call. The CDR3 has 14 amino acids. V was pared by 0 bases and J by 3 bases, with 8 bases between. Germline assignment: CDR1 MGHRA and CDR2 YSYEKL. The CDR3 loop is CASSQEAADYGYTF. The CDR3 region has the DNA TGCGCCAGCAGCCAAGAAGCGGCAGACTATGGCTACACCTTC.

The rearrangement uses TRBV7-9 and TRBJ2-5; 11 positions agree with TRBD2. The CDR3 has 14 amino acids. The V gene's germline CDR1 is SEHNR and CDR2 FQNEAQ (reference sequence). V was clipped by 3 bases and J by 4 bases; unmatched bases: 1. The CDR3, as DNA: TGTGCCAGCAGCTTGGGACTAGCGGTAGAGACCCAGTACTTC. This gives the protein CASSLGLAVETQYF.

This sequence joins TRBV25-1 and TRBJ1-1; D might be TRBD1 (6 bases). The V gene lost 3 bases and the J gene lost 7 bases, with 9 bases spanning the gap. The V gene's germline CDR1 is MGHDK and CDR2 SYGVNS. The CDR3 has 12 amino acids. CDR3 nucleotide sequence: TGTGCCAGCAGTGAGGGGGCCCTTGAAGCTTTCTTT. Its protein is CASSEGALEAFF.

The chain has TRBV28 and TRBJ2-5, with 7 bases that match TRBD1. Unmatched junction bases numbered 9, after V lost 5 bases and J lost 3 bases. Germline V gene lookup returns CDR1 MDHEN and CDR2 SYDVKM. The CDR3 is 15 residues long. CDR3 in amino acids: CASSRIRQGEETQYF. The CDR3 coding sequence is TGTGCCAGCAGTCGCATAAGGCAGGGGGAAGAGACCCAGTACTTC.

This sequence joins TRBV4-1 and TRBJ2-3; TRBD2 agrees at 7 bases. Germline CDR1 MGHRA, CDR2 YSYEKL. V lost 0 bases to trimming and J lost 1 base; unmatched junction nucleotides: 4. The CDR3 sequence is 16 residues long. The CDR3 loop is CASSQDMLAGTDTQYF. The CDR3 DNA is TGCGCCAGCAGCCAAGATATGCTAGCGGGCACAGATACGCAGTATTTT.

In its sample, this clone is medium-sized (0.01 to 0.1%). CDR3 in amino acids: CASSPRGGQERNQPQHF. The CDR3, as DNA: TGTGCCAGCAGCCCTCGGGGGGGACAAGAGCGCAATCAGCCCCAGCATTTT. This chain uses TRBV5-6 with TRBJ1-5; D may be TRBD1 (6 bases). Germline V CDR1 and CDR2: SGHDT, YYEEEE. This CDR3 spans 17 amino acids. V shed 4 bases and J shed 2 bases, with 19 bases lying between them.

The chain employs TRBV7-2 and TRBJ1-4; no definite D call. V lost 5 bases, J lost 14 bases, and 21 bases lay in between. The germline CDR1 and CDR2 sequences are SGHTA and FQGNSA. CDR3 length equals 14 residues. The CDR3 spells CASSQEADSKVLFF. CDR3 coding DNA: TGTGCCAGCAGCCAAGAGGCAGATTCAAAAGTTCTGTTTTTT.